The subject of this entry is one T cell receptor beta chain. The sample comes from a study of Ad26.COV2.S vaccination and SARS-CoV-2 variants. TCRdb's table, derived via immunoSEQ multiplex PCR, lists solely in-frame clones and lacks some. This sample carries fewer than 400,000 clones, roughly nine tenths of them seen once, and the ten largest clones take approximately 3.7%. The CDR3 runs to 12 residues. Germline V lookup: CDR1 GTSNPN, CDR2 SVGIG (reference sequence). V lost 2 bases and J 5 bases, leaving 9 bases between the germline ends. Treatment indicated: 19 received Ad26.COV2.S at low or high dose, single or two shots; about 5 received placebo; per-sample allocation not given. Day 63 following the first vaccine or placebo injection was when the samples were taken.

The TCR sequence derives from a person aged 18 to 65 who received the Ad26.COV2.S COVID-19 vaccine or a placebo. Sequenced material: peripheral blood, taken in a trial of Ad26.COV2.S vaccine versus placebo. J is TRBJ2-5 and V is TRBV30, with D unresolved. This chain's CDR3 is CAWSQRIETQYF. The CDR3 DNA follows: TGTGCCTGGAGTCAAAGGATCGAGACCCAGTACTTC.